Given below is one T cell receptor (beta chain) in context. A much larger clone differs from this one at a single base, so this may be a read error. CDR3 size: 18 residues. Looked up from germline, CDR1 is MGHRA and CDR2 is YSYEKL. TCRdb passed the 5' RACE reads through MiXCR, listing each CDR3 protein once. In the table there are 8,000 or so distinct CDR3 sequences, less than 45% of which are singletons. The sequence was collected from a female donor with breast cancer. The specimen was tumor-infiltrating memory CD4+ T cells sorted from the breast tumor. Stated subset: memory CD4+ T cells, CD4+CD45RO+CD25-. This chain connects TRBV4-1 to TRBJ1-5; 7 bases are a match to TRBD1. The CDR3 coding sequence is TGCGCCAGCAGTGCAGGGGGTTTGGGGATAGCAGGCAATCAGCCCCGGCATTTT. As protein: CASSAGGLGIAGNQPRHF.